This T cell receptor beta chain was sequenced during a study of regulatory T cells in long-lasting Graves disease. Study-wide background: Graves' patients, newly diagnosed, had taken antithyroid drugs under 3 months. The study, taken as a whole, reports: Preferential use of TRBV28, TRBJ1-2 and TRBJ2-5 was seen in persistent disease.

Sequencing libraries for TCR beta were prepared with iRepertoire HTBI primers and Arm-PCR of CDR3 regions. MiXCR was run by TCRdb on the multiplex PCR reads, yielding one entry per CDR3 protein. The table includes some 460,000 distinct CDR3 sequences, 15% to 20% detected once. Germline lookup yields CDR1 SGHVS and CDR2 FQNEAQ. This CDR3 has 15 residues. The ends were cut back, 6 bases at V and 13 bases at J, with 25 bases in the middle. A note on this clonotype: Antigen specificity is unknown. With a far larger clone one base away, a read error is the likely cause.

The sample's time point: newly diagnosed GD, antithyroid drugs for less than 3 months. Scientists built the TCR library using RNA that was extracted from PBMCs. All patients originated from an endocrinology department located in Xi'an, China. The same data also went into a second study, on T cells in Graves' hyperthyroidism and ophthalmopathy. That report notes: A patient was excluded if there was uncontrolled infection, other autoimmune disease, pregnancy or lactation.

The starting material was peripheral blood mononuclear cells (PBMCs), obtained at new diagnosis, from a patient treated with antithyroid drugs. This rearrangement joins TRBV7-8 to TRBJ2-4, with D perhaps matching TRBD2 (6 bases). The TCR sequence derives from a man in his forties or fifties with Graves disease. The CDR3 DNA follows: TGTGCCAGCAGAAAGTCCCCAGCGGGCTACAATGAGCAGTACTTC. It specifies CASRKSPAGYNEQYF.